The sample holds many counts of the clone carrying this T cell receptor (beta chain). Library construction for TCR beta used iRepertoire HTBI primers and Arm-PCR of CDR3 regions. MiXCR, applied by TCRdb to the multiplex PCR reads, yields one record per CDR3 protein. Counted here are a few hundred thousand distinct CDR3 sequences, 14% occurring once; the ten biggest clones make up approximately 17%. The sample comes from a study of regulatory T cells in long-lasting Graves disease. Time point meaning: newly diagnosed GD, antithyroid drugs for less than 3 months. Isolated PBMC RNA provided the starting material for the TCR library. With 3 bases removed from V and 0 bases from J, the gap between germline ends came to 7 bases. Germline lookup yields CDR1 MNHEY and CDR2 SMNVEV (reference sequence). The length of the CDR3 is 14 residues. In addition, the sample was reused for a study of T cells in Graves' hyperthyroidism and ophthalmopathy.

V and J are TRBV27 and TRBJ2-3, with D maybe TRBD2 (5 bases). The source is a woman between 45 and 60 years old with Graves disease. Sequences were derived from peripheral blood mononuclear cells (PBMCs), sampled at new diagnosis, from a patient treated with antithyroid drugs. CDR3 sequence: CASSFRGSTDTQYF. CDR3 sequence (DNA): TGTGCCAGCAGTTTTCGCGGGAGCACAGATACGCAGTATTTT.